Following are 25 T cell receptor beta chains from one sample sequenced in a study of blood T cell repertoires in COVID-19. Only in-frame clones appear in the TCRdb table, and some are missing; sequencing was by immunoSEQ multiplex PCR. Among approximately 200,000 clones listed, 85% to 90% were seen once. Material: peripheral blood. These receptors all stem from a woman aged 45-65 years with acute or convalescent COVID-19.

The chain employs TRBV27 and TRBJ1-2, with 7 nucleotides matching TRBD1. Germline lookup yields CDR1 MNHEY and CDR2 SMNVEV (reference sequence). The V and J ends lost 3 bases and 7 bases, in that order; junction bases with no gene match: 5. The CDR3 is 13 amino acids. CDR3 sequence reads: CASSFNRGGGYTF. In DNA, the CDR3 is TGTGCCAGCAGTTTCAACAGGGGTGGTGGCTACACCTTC.

V usage is TRBV11-3 and J usage is TRBJ2-2; TRBD1 matches 9 bases. The V gene end was trimmed by 7 bases and the J gene end by 5 bases; junction bases not matched to a gene: 2. This CDR3 contains 13 residues. CDR1 is SGHNT and CDR2 is YENEEA in the germline V gene. The CDR3 here is CASKGQGTGELFF. In nucleotides, the CDR3 is TGTGCCAGCAAGGGACAGGGTACCGGGGAGCTGTTTTTT.

The CDR3 nucleotides read TGCGCCAGCAAAGGGGTGGCCAGAGCCTACGAGCAGTACTTC. Amino acid sequence: CASKGVARAYEQYF. This chain links TRBV10-2 with TRBJ2-7, with TRBD1 as a possible D gene (5 bases). The CDR3 has 14 residues. Looked up from germline, CDR1 is WSHSY and CDR2 is SAAADI. The V end lost 7 bases, the J end lost 2 bases, and 15 bases lay between the germline ends.

This chain links TRBV21-1 with TRBJ1-1. TRBV21-1 is tagged as a pseudogene. This CDR3 spans 16 amino acids. The CDR3 loop reads CASSKAPATGNTEAFF. In nucleotides, the CDR3 is TGTGCCAGCAGCAAAGCGCCAGCTACGGGGAACACTGAAGCTTTCTTT.

In DNA, the CDR3 is TGCGCCAGCAGCGTGAGGGCCGGGGGAGAGCAGTTCTTC. Amino acids: CASSVRAGGEQFF. V gene TRBV5-1 combines with J gene TRBJ2-1; D is possibly TRBD2 (6 bases). The CDR3 covers 13 residues. In germline, CDR1 is SGHRS, CDR2 YFSETQ. With 4 bases removed from V and 10 bases from J, the gap between germline ends came to 15 bases.

The chain employs TRBV6-2 or TRBV6-3 and TRBJ2-3; no clear D gene. Germline V gene sequence: CDR1 MNHEY, CDR2 SVGEGT. The CDR3 has 15 residues. Deletions cut 0 bases from V and 0 bases from J, with 7 bases between. CDR3 loop: CASSYSMASTDTQYF. The CDR3 nucleotides are TGTGCCAGCAGTTACTCTATGGCTAGCACAGATACGCAGTATTTT.

The gene calls are TRBV11-1 and TRBJ2-3; 7 bases line up with TRBD2. The CDR3 has 16 residues. Germline V lookup: CDR1 SGHAT, CDR2 FQDESV (reference sequence). The trim removed 0 bases at V and 4 bases at J, leaving 7 bases unmatched. In DNA form, the CDR3 reads TGTGCCAGCAGCTTAGCGATGACGGGGGGTGCAGATACGCAGTATTTT. Protein: CASSLAMTGGADTQYF.

The chain has TRBV5-4 and TRBJ1-2, with 8 bases aligning to TRBD1. Germline loops: CDR1 SGHNT, CDR2 YYREEE (reference sequence). V lost 4 bases and J lost 5; bases outside the gene matches: 10. The CDR3 has 15 amino acids. This CDR3 reads CASSPRDRLLYGYTF. In DNA form, the CDR3 reads TGTGCCAGCAGCCCCCGGGACAGGCTCCTTTATGGCTACACCTTC.

The chain uses TRBV2 and TRBJ1-5, with 9 bases matching TRBD1. Germline-derived CDR1 and CDR2 are SNHLY and FYNNEI. The CDR3 runs to 14 residues. V dropped 4 bases and J dropped 7; count of bases not matched to a gene: 5. The CDR3 bases are TGTGCCAGCAGTGGGACAGGGGTGAGGCAGCCCCAGCATTTT. It translates to CASSGTGVRQPQHF.

The V gene is TRBV5-5, the J gene TRBJ2-2; no reliable D call. This CDR3 comprises 13 residues. The V gene's germline CDR1 is SGHKS and CDR2 YYEKEE (reference sequence). The V gene lost 3 bases and the J gene lost 4 bases, with 7 bases spanning the gap. As DNA, the CDR3 is TGTGCCAGCAGCTCCCACAGCACCGGGGAGCTGTTTTTT. This encodes CASSSHSTGELFF.

The genes are TRBV6-5 and TRBJ1-3; 8 bases map to TRBD1. The trim removed 6 bases at V and 0 bases at J, leaving 4 bases unmatched. Germline CDR1 is MNHEY and CDR2 is SVGAGI. The CDR3 has 15 amino acids. The CDR3 reads CASSAGGLSGNTIYF. The CDR3 nucleotides read TGTGCCAGCAGCGCAGGGGGCCTCTCTGGAAACACCATATATTTT.

This chain links TRBV9 with TRBJ2-7, with D tentatively TRBD1 (6 bases). The CDR3 covers 15 residues. Germline V gene lookup returns CDR1 SGDLS and CDR2 YYNGEE. The V end lost 3 bases, the J end lost 2 bases, and 15 bases lay between the germline ends. CDR3 protein: CASSDAADRTYEQYF. The CDR3, as DNA: TGTGCCAGCAGCGATGCGGCGGACAGAACCTACGAGCAGTACTTC. The entire variable domain, with the rest obtained from reference TRBV9 and TRBJ2-7, is as follows: DSGVTQTPKHLITATGQRVTLRCSPRSGDLSVYWYQQSLDQGLQFLIQYYNGEERAKGNILERFSAQQFPDLHSELNLSSLELGDSALYFCASSDAADRTYEQYFGPGTRLTVT.

The V and J genes are TRBV6-5 and TRBJ2-3; no clear D. The CDR3 has 14 residues. The V end lost 0 bases, the J end lost 0 bases, and 4 bases lay between the germline ends. Looked up from germline, CDR1 is MNHEY and CDR2 is SVGAGI. CDR3 bases: TGTGCCAGCAGTTACTCGTCTAGCACAGATACGCAGTATTTT. Translation gives CASSYSSSTDTQYF.

The chain couples TRBV7-9 to TRBJ2-1, with 13 bases identical to TRBD2. Germline CDR1 is SEHNR and CDR2 is FQNEAQ (reference sequence). There are 15 residues in the CDR3. Trimming took 5 bases from V and 6 from J; bases not matched to a gene: 4. The CDR3, as DNA: TGTGCCAGCAGCCTAACTAGCGGGGGGGCCAATGAGCAGTTCTTC. Its protein product is CASSLTSGGANEQFF.

Concerning this clone: In the same sample, other DNA sequences code for this CDR3. In DNA, the CDR3 is TGCGCCAGCAGCCAAGATCCAGGATATTATGGCTACACCTTC. Protein sequence: CASSQDPGYYGYTF. V gene TRBV4-3 combines with J gene TRBJ1-2; D gene ambiguous. V dropped 0 bases and J dropped 5 bases, with 10 bases sitting between them. This CDR3 has 14 amino acids. The V gene's germline CDR1 is LGHNA and CDR2 YSLEER.

This rearrangement joins TRBV6-5 to TRBJ2-7; the D is unclear. The germline CDR1 and CDR2 sequences are MNHEY and SVGAGI. Trimming shortened V by 2 bases and J by 5 bases, and 10 bases separated the two germline ends. The CDR3 runs to 13 residues. In nucleotides, the CDR3 is TGTGCCAGCAGTTACGGCCAGTTGAACGAGCAGTACTTC. Amino acid sequence: CASSYGQLNEQYF.

This sequence joins TRBV19 and TRBJ1-2; perhaps TRBD1 as D (6 bases). This CDR3 contains 14 residues. CDR1 is LNHDA and CDR2 is SQIVND in the germline V gene (reference sequence). V lost 3 bases to trimming and J lost 7 bases, with 15 bases between them. CDR3 sequence reads: CASSIVGDIGGYTF. The DNA of the CDR3 is TGTGCCAGTAGTATCGTAGGGGACATCGGTGGCTACACCTTC. Using reference TRBV19 and TRBJ1-2 for the parts outside the CDR3, the full variable domain is DGGITQSPKYLFRKEGQNVTLSCEQNLNHDAMYWYRQDPGQGLRLIYYSQIVNDFQKGDIAEGYSVSREKKESFPLTVTSAQKNPTAFYLCASSIVGDIGGYTFGSGTRLTVV.

The rearrangement uses TRBV29-1 and TRBJ1-6, with unresolved D. Germline lookup yields CDR1 SQVTM and CDR2 ANQGSEA. CDR3 size: 15 residues. The germline V and J ends were trimmed by 7 bases and 9 bases, with 22 bases remaining between them. CDR3 bases: TGCAGCGCGAGGTCCGGGGAAGGAGACTTTTCACCCCTCCACTTT. This codes for CSARSGEGDFSPLHF.

This chain links TRBV11-3 with TRBJ2-1; TRBD2 agrees at 8 bases. This CDR3 region has 17 residues. The V and J ends lost 1 base and 3 bases, in that order; junction bases with no gene match: 8. Per germline, CDR1 SGHNT and CDR2 YENEEA. The chain's CDR3 is CASSLVWTSKDYNEQFF. The CDR3 nucleotides read TGTGCCAGCAGCTTAGTTTGGACTAGCAAGGACTACAATGAGCAGTTCTTC.

This clone was counted a few times. This chain's CDR3 is CASSPRGTNEKLFF. The CDR3 coding sequence is TGTGCCAGCAGCCCACGGGGAACTAATGAAAAACTGTTTTTT. The rearrangement joins TRBV7-6 to TRBJ1-4; D call uncertain. CDR3 length: 14 amino acids. V was pared by 5 bases and J by 1 base, with 8 bases between. Germline V gene data show CDR1 as SGHVS and CDR2 as FNYEAQ.

The chain is built from TRBV3-1 (or the pseudogene TRBV3-2) and TRBJ2-5; the D gene is possibly TRBD2 (5 bases). CDR3 length: 13 residues. Germline assignment: CDR1 LGHDT and CDR2 YNNKEL (reference sequence). The germline V and J ends were trimmed by 1 base and 4 bases, with 7 bases remaining between them. The CDR3, as DNA: TGTGCCAGCAGCCAAGGACTACCAGAGACCCAGTACTTC. Protein sequence: CASSQGLPETQYF.

V and J are TRBV9 and TRBJ2-3, with 8 bases that match TRBD2. V was clipped by 0 bases and J by 5 bases; unmatched bases: 8. CDR1 and CDR2 from the germline V gene are SGDLS and YYNGEE. The CDR3 is made up of 16 amino acids. CDR3 loop: CASSVEIGGVGDTQYF. The CDR3 nucleotides read TGTGCCAGCAGCGTAGAGATCGGGGGGGTAGGAGATACGCAGTATTTT.

The chain uses TRBV4-1 and TRBJ1-4; no reliable D call. V was clipped by 3 bases and J by 10 bases, with 12 bases between them. The CDR3 loop spans 13 amino acids. Germline V gene lookup returns CDR1 MGHRA and CDR2 YSYEKL. Here the CDR3 DNA reads TGCGCCAGCAGCCATCCAGCCGGGGTAAAACTGTTTTTT. Its translation is CASSHPAGVKLFF.

The CDR3 protein is CASSLVNQETQYF. As DNA, the CDR3 is TGTGCCAGCAGCTTAGTTAATCAAGAGACCCAGTACTTC. The V gene is TRBV7-9, the J gene TRBJ2-5; no definite D call. CDR1 is SEHNR, CDR2 FQNEAQ, per germline (reference sequence). The length of the CDR3 is 13 residues. The V and J ends lost 1 base and 2 bases respectively, with 5 bases between them.

This clone was counted once. The V call is TRBV29-1, the J call TRBJ2-5; D possibly corresponds to TRBD1 (5 bases). This CDR3 has 12 amino acids. The V end lost 4 bases, the J end lost 5 bases, and 11 bases lay between the germline ends. Germline V lookup: CDR1 SQVTM, CDR2 ANQGSEA. This CDR3 is CSVGQPGETQYF. The CDR3 DNA reads as TGCAGCGTTGGGCAGCCAGGGGAGACCCAGTACTTC.